A single sample is the source of the 24 T cell receptor beta chains below, sequenced in a study of cytomegalovirus exposure and HLA in healthy donors. The PCR made use of 60 Vbeta and 13 Jbeta primers. Sequenced by immunoSEQ multiplex PCR; TCRdb stores in-frame clones only, minus some. Of about 160,000 clones listed, 65% to 85% were seen once; the top ten hold 6.3%. The sample comprised PBMCs. These receptors all come from a male donor in good health and CMV-seropositive.

The rearrangement uses TRBV10-2 and TRBJ1-5; maybe TRBD1 (6 bases). This CDR3 is built from 15 residues. The V and J ends lost 6 bases and 0 bases respectively, with 12 bases between them. CDR1 is WSHSY and CDR2 is SAAADI in the germline V gene. CDR3 protein: CASSLQGFSNQPQHF. CDR3 nucleotide sequence: TGCGCCAGCAGCTTACAGGGCTTTAGCAATCAGCCCCAGCATTTT.

V is TRBV28 and J is TRBJ2-5; 7 bases fit TRBD2. Germline-derived CDR1 and CDR2 are MDHEN and SYDVKM. The length of the CDR3 is 15 residues. With 4 bases clipped from V and 5 bases from J, the junction kept 10 bases outside the gene matches. The CDR3 DNA follows: TGTGCCAGCAGTTGGGGGAGGGAGTGGTTGGAGACCCAGTACTTC. Translating it yields CASSWGREWLETQYF.

The chain links TRBV29-1 to TRBJ2-5; D is perhaps TRBD1 (5 bases). CDR1 and CDR2 (germline): SQVTM, ANQGSEA. This CDR3 is 13 amino acids long. The V gene lost 3 bases and the J gene lost 5 bases, with 13 bases spanning the gap. The CDR3 DNA is TGCAGCGTTGATAGGGGTTTAGCTGAGACCCAGTACTTC. Protein product: CSVDRGLAETQYF.

The chain joins TRBV11-3 to TRBJ2-1, with D possibly TRBD2 on 5 matching bases. Trimming pared 5 bases from V and 11 bases from J, leaving 13 bases between. In germline, CDR1 is SGHNT, CDR2 YENEEA. This CDR3 contains 12 residues. CDR3 coding DNA: TGTGCCAGCAGCCTCACCCGGGGAAAGCAGTTCTTC. Residues: CASSLTRGKQFF.

The chain carries TRBV7-9 and TRBJ2-3; D unresolved. Germline V gene lookup returns CDR1 SEHNR and CDR2 FQNEAQ (reference sequence). V was trimmed by 8 bases and J by 9 bases, leaving 3 bases between them. The CDR3 has 8 amino acids. This CDR3 reads CASGTQYF. The CDR3 DNA reads TGTGCCAGCGGCACGCAGTATTTT.

This clone was detected only a few times. The chain is built from TRBV29-1 and TRBJ1-1, with 8 bases matching TRBD1. The CDR3 sequence is 14 residues long. In germline, CDR1 is SQVTM, CDR2 ANQGSEA. V lost 7 bases to trimming and J lost 4 bases; unmatched junction nucleotides: 11. Here the CDR3 reads CSADGQGWGTEAFF. CDR3 nucleotides: TGCAGCGCCGATGGACAGGGATGGGGCACTGAAGCTTTCTTT.

The CDR3, as DNA: TGTGCCAGCAGCGCAATGATGACAGGACTGAACACTGAAGCTTTCTTT. Translated: CASSAMMTGLNTEAFF. The V and J genes are TRBV9 and TRBJ1-1; a weak D match, TRBD1 (6 bases). Germline CDR1 SGDLS, CDR2 YYNGEE. Trimming took 3 bases from V and 0 from J, leaving 15 bases between them. The CDR3 covers 16 residues.

This clone has only one observation. The rearrangement uses TRBV30 and TRBJ1-4; D is unclear. This CDR3 spans 14 amino acids. The germline V gene encodes CDR1 GTSNPN and CDR2 SVGIG (reference sequence). V lost 2 bases, J lost 8 bases, and 15 bases lay in between. This CDR3 reads CAWSPEARGEKLFF. The CDR3 DNA reads as TGTGCCTGGAGTCCCGAAGCCCGCGGAGAAAAACTGTTTTTT.

V is TRBV6-4 and J is TRBJ2-2, with 7 bases aligning to TRBD1. Germline V gene sequence: CDR1 MRHNA, CDR2 SNTAGT. The CDR3 is made up of 15 amino acids. Germline trimming cut 6 bases from V and 0 bases from J; bases unmatched to any gene: 4. DNA of the CDR3: TGTGCCAGCAGAGTCGGGACAGCGAACACCGGGGAGCTGTTTTTT. Protein sequence: CASRVGTANTGELFF.

This clone occurred a few times. This chain uses TRBV6-5 with TRBJ2-2; 9 bases fit TRBD1. J was trimmed by 3 bases and V by 8 bases; bases with no gene match: 7. Germline V gives CDR1 MNHEY, CDR2 SVGAGI. This CDR3 spans 15 amino acids. The CDR3 spells CASVTGTGHTGELFF. The CDR3 DNA sequence: TGTGCCAGCGTGACCGGGACAGGGCACACCGGGGAGCTGTTTTTT.

The rearrangement uses TRBV7-8 and TRBJ2-2; 8 nucleotides agree with TRBD2. Germline CDR1 reads SGHVS; CDR2 reads FQNEAQ. Trimming cost V 3 bases and J 0 bases; bases outside gene matches: 3. The CDR3 consists of 16 residues. The CDR3 DNA is TGTGCCAGCAGCTTTGGACTAGCTCCGAACACCGGGGAGCTGTTTTTT. Translation: CASSFGLAPNTGELFF.

This chain connects TRBV6-1 to TRBJ1-4; a possible D gene is TRBD1 (5 bases). V shed 4 bases and J shed 2 bases, with 11 bases lying between them. The CDR3 spans 15 residues. Germline V gives CDR1 MNHNS, CDR2 SASEGT. The CDR3 DNA reads as TGTGCCAGCAGTGCCCAGGGTAGGACTAATGAAAAACTGTTTTTT. This sequence encodes CASSAQGRTNEKLFF.

This chain links TRBV19 with TRBJ2-7; 9 bases are shared with TRBD1. The trim removed 5 bases at V and 0 bases at J, leaving 5 bases unmatched. Germline CDR1 LNHDA, CDR2 SQIVND (reference sequence). The CDR3 is 15 residues long. The CDR3 DNA reads TGTGCCAGTAGTCGACGACAGGGGGACTCCTACGAGCAGTACTTC. This gives the protein CASSRRQGDSYEQYF. The variable domain in full, completed from reference TRBV19 and TRBJ2-7, reads DGGITQSPKYLFRKEGQNVTLSCEQNLNHDAMYWYRQDPGQGLRLIYYSQIVNDFQKGDIAEGYSVSREKKESFPLTVTSAQKNPTAFYLCASSRRQGDSYEQYFGPGTRLTVT.

The rearrangement uses TRBV30 and TRBJ1-1; no firm D call. Trimming removed 6 bases at V and 3 bases at J, with 26 bases between. This CDR3 has 17 residues. Per germline, CDR1 GTSNPN and CDR2 SVGIG (reference sequence). The CDR3 sequence is CACPMESGVPSYTEAFF. In DNA, the CDR3 is TGTGCCTGCCCAATGGAGAGCGGGGTCCCTTCGTACACTGAAGCTTTCTTT.

This chain uses TRBV7-9 with TRBJ2-4; D is undetermined. Trimming pared 4 bases from V and 5 bases from J, leaving 12 bases between. CDR3 length: 14 residues. Germline V gives CDR1 SEHNR, CDR2 FQNEAQ (reference sequence). The chain's CDR3 is CASSSAGLENIQYF. CDR3 coding DNA: TGTGCCAGCAGCTCAGCCGGGTTGGAAAACATTCAGTACTTC.

The chain has TRBV21-1 and TRBJ2-1; the table gives TRBD1 as D, unverified against the DNA. TRBV21-1 is labeled a pseudogene. The CDR3 contains 12 residues. The CDR3 loop reads CASSKVVTEQFF. As DNA, the CDR3 is TGTGCCAGCAGCAAAGTTGTAACAGAGCAGTTCTTC.

This chain joins TRBV2 and TRBJ1-3, with D tentatively TRBD1 (5 bases). Germline assignment: CDR1 SNHLY and CDR2 FYNNEI. The ends were cut back, 9 bases at V and 7 bases at J, with 19 bases in the middle. CDR3 size: 14 residues. CDR3 in amino acids: CARKRTLAGNTIYF. The CDR3 nucleotides are TGTGCCAGGAAACGGACATTGGCGGGGAACACCATATATTTT.

The chain has TRBV14 and TRBJ2-2; possibly TRBD2 for D (5 bases). The ends were cut back, 4 bases at V and 1 base at J, with 10 bases in the middle. The CDR3 contains 15 residues. Germline lookup yields CDR1 SGHDN and CDR2 FVKESK. The CDR3 sequence: CASSPVGGNTGELFF. For the CDR3, the DNA is TGTGCCAGCAGCCCCGTAGGAGGGAACACCGGGGAGCTGTTTTTT.

The table lists this clone with a few counts. CDR3 in amino acids: CASTLLGLSYNEQFF. The CDR3 DNA reads as TGTGCCAGCACTCTACTAGGGCTTTCCTACAATGAGCAGTTCTTC. The chain links TRBV2 to TRBJ2-1; the D gene is possibly TRBD2 (5 bases). V was cut by 7 bases and J by 1 base, with 14 bases left in between. CDR3 size: 15 residues. Germline assignment: CDR1 SNHLY and CDR2 FYNNEI. The whole variable domain, remainder taken from reference TRBV2 and TRBJ2-1, is EPEVTQTPSHQVTQMGQEVILRCVPISNHLYFYWYRQILGQKVEFLVSFYNNEISEKSEIFDDQFSVERPDGSNFTLKIRSTKLEDSAMYFCASTLLGLSYNEQFFGPGTRLTVL.

This rearrangement joins TRBV29-1 to TRBJ2-5; 9 positions match TRBD2. There are 14 residues in the CDR3. With 7 bases clipped from V and 3 bases from J, the junction kept 9 bases outside the gene matches. Germline CDR1 is SQVTM and CDR2 is ANQGSEA. The CDR3 protein is CSGRDSGRKETQYF. As DNA, the CDR3 is TGCAGCGGTCGGGATAGCGGGAGAAAAGAGACCCAGTACTTC.

This clone was seen a handful of times. The chain carries TRBV4-1 and TRBJ2-7, with TRBD2 matching over 8 bases. Trimming at V came to 2 bases and at J to 1 base, leaving 4 bases not matched to a gene. CDR1 and CDR2 from the germline V gene are MGHRA and YSYEKL. The CDR3 is made up of 15 amino acids. The CDR3 protein is CASSQRLAPSYEQYF. The DNA for the CDR3 is TGCGCCAGCAGCCAAAGACTAGCGCCTTCCTACGAGCAGTACTTC.

This clone was detected a few times. Other DNA sequences in the same sample also yield this CDR3. This chain uses TRBV19 with TRBJ2-1, with a weak D call TRBD2 (5 bases). The CDR3 totals 15 residues. CDR1 is LNHDA and CDR2 is SQIVND in the germline V gene (reference sequence). V lost 3 bases and J 2 bases, leaving 11 bases between the germline ends. CDR3 residues: CASSMRESTYNEQFF. In DNA, the CDR3 is TGTGCCAGTAGTATGAGGGAGTCAACCTACAATGAGCAGTTCTTC.

V and J are TRBV7-8 and TRBJ2-7; D is undetermined. V gave up 5 bases and J gave up 4 bases, with 9 bases separating them. The CDR3 consists of 12 residues. Germline assignment: CDR1 SGHVS and CDR2 FQNEAQ. The CDR3 protein is CASSLGAYEQYF. Here the CDR3 DNA reads TGTGCCAGCAGCCTAGGAGCGTACGAGCAGTACTTC.

This clone was seen only once. Other DNA sequences in this specimen translate into the identical CDR3. CDR3 amino acids: CASSPPGTSGTYEQYF. The CDR3 DNA follows: TGTGCCAGCTCACCACCTGGGACTAGCGGAACCTACGAGCAGTACTTC. The gene calls are TRBV18 and TRBJ2-5; 11 positions agree with TRBD2. Matching the DNA end better, TRBJ2-7 makes the J call doubtful. Germline CDR1 and CDR2: KGHSH and LQKENI. The CDR3 runs 16 residues.